Below, 5 T cell receptor beta chains from the same sample are listed, as sequenced in a study of T cell responses to AZD1222 COVID-19 vaccine. The method was immunoSEQ multiplex PCR; TCRdb's version includes in-frame clones alone and lacks a portion of them. The sample comprises more than 95,000 clones, approximately 85% of which are singletons, and 3% to 4% rests with the top ten. The sample here was peripheral blood, taken on day 0 of MenACWY control vaccination. These receptor sequences come from an adult in good health.

This clone has more than one count but fewer than ten. The J gene is TRBJ1-6, the V gene TRBV3-1 (or the pseudogene TRBV3-2); 9 bases agree with TRBD1. The ends lost 3 bases at V and 9 bases at J; junction bases unmatched: 9. Per germline, CDR1 LGHDT and CDR2 YNNKEL (reference sequence). The CDR3 loop spans 16 amino acids. CDR3 DNA sequence: TGTGCCAGCAGCCAGGGCCCCGGGACAGGGAGTTCACCCCTCCACTTT. Its translation is CASSQGPGTGSSPLHF.

This chain joins TRBV19 and TRBJ1-2, with D maybe TRBD1 (5 bases). Trimming cost V 3 bases and J 1 base, with 9 bases left between them. The CDR3 extends over 14 amino acids. Per the germline V gene, CDR1 is LNHDA and CDR2 is SQIVND (reference sequence). The CDR3, as DNA: TGTGCCAGTAGTATCGGGGACGGTAACTATGGCTACACCTTC. Amino acid sequence: CASSIGDGNYGYTF. The full variable domain, completed using reference TRBV19 and TRBJ1-2, is DGGITQSPKYLFRKEGQNVTLSCEQNLNHDAMYWYRQDPGQGLRLIYYSQIVNDFQKGDIAEGYSVSREKKESFPLTVTSAQKNPTAFYLCASSIGDGNYGYTFGSGTRLTVV.

This chain connects TRBV18 to TRBJ1-1; 9 nucleotides line up with TRBD1. V lost 2 bases and J lost 7; bases outside the gene matches: 5. Germline V gene lookup returns CDR1 KGHSH and CDR2 LQKENI. The length of the CDR3 is 14 residues. CDR3 bases: TGTGCCAGCTCACCAACAGGGGGCCGGGGTGAAGCTTTCTTT. Translation gives CASSPTGGRGEAFF.

The rearrangement links TRBV2 to TRBJ1-1; D remains ambiguous. The CDR3 has 13 residues. V was trimmed by 4 bases and J by 0 bases, leaving 6 bases between them. Germline V gene data show CDR1 as SNHLY and CDR2 as FYNNEI. In DNA form, the CDR3 reads TGTGCCAGCAGTGCTCACCTGAACACTGAAGCTTTCTTT. Amino acid sequence: CASSAHLNTEAFF.

The J gene is TRBJ1-1, the V gene TRBV29-1; possibly TRBD1 for D (6 bases). The CDR3 consists of 16 residues. Germline V lookup: CDR1 SQVTM, CDR2 ANQGSEA. The V and J ends lost 7 bases and 3 bases respectively, with 24 bases between them. CDR3 in DNA: TGCAGCGCAAGAGCAGGGTCGGGGGGCCTTCACACTGAAGCTTTCTTT. It specifies CSARAGSGGLHTEAFF.